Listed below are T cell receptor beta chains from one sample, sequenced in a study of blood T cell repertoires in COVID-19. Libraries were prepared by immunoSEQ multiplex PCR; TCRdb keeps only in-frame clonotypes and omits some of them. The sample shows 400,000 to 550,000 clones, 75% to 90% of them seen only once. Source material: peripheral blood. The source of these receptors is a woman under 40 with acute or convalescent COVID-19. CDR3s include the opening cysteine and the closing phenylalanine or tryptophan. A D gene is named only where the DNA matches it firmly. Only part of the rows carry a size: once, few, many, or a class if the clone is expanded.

CDR3nt: TGTGCCAGCAGCTCACCGAGACTAGATCGGGAGACCCAGTACTTC; CDR3aa: CASSSPRLDRETQYF; j_gene: TRBJ2-5; abundance: .; v_gene: TRBV11-2; d_gene: .
CDR3nt: TGTGCCAGCAGCTCGAGGTTCCGGGAGACCCAGTACTTC; CDR3aa: CASSSRFRETQYF; j_gene: TRBJ2-5; abundance: .; v_gene: TRBV5-8; d_gene: .
CDR3nt: TGTGCCAGCAGTTACTACCCTGCAGGGGTCCAAGAGACCCAGTACTTC; CDR3aa: CASSYYPAGVQETQYF; j_gene: TRBJ2-5; abundance: .; v_gene: TRBV6-2/TRBV6-3; d_gene: .
CDR3nt: TGTGCCAGCAAGCAGGGGGTCGGCTATGGCTACACCTTC; CDR3aa: CASKQGVGYGYTF; j_gene: TRBJ1-2; abundance: .; v_gene: TRBV2; d_gene: TRBD1
CDR3nt: TGTGCCAGCAGCTTAACCGGACAGGAGGACTACGAGCAGTACTTC; CDR3aa: CASSLTGQEDYEQYF; j_gene: TRBJ2-7; abundance: .; v_gene: TRBV14; d_gene: TRBD1
CDR3nt: TGTGCCAGCAGTCCTAGCGGGGGACGCGGGGAGCAGTACTTC; CDR3aa: CASSPSGGRGEQYF; j_gene: TRBJ2-7; abundance: .; v_gene: TRBV5-6; d_gene: TRBD2
CDR3nt: TGCGCCAGCAGCTTGCTTGCGCGGGGGGCGGGATCCTACGAGCAGTACTTC; CDR3aa: CASSLLARGAGSYEQYF; j_gene: TRBJ2-7; abundance: .; v_gene: TRBV5-1; d_gene: TRBD2
CDR3nt: TGCGCCAGCAGCTTGGGAGTCCAGGGTGAGCACTCTGGAAACACCATATATTTT; CDR3aa: CASSLGVQGEHSGNTIYF; j_gene: TRBJ1-3; abundance: .; v_gene: TRBV5-1; d_gene: .
CDR3nt: TGTGCCAGCAGCTTTCCGCGGTTTAGTGAAAAACTGTTTTTT; CDR3aa: CASSFPRFSEKLFF; j_gene: TRBJ1-4; abundance: .; v_gene: TRBV7-9; d_gene: .
CDR3nt: TGCAGCGTTTTTCAGACAGGCACAGATACGCAGTATTTT; CDR3aa: CSVFQTGTDTQYF; j_gene: TRBJ2-3; abundance: once; v_gene: TRBV29-1; d_gene: .
CDR3nt: TGTGCCAGCAGCACTACGAAGAATGAGCAGTTCTTC; CDR3aa: CASSTTKNEQFF; j_gene: TRBJ2-1; abundance: .; v_gene: TRBV6-5; d_gene: .
CDR3nt: TGTGCCAGCAGTCCCCGACTGAATAGCGGGGGGTTCCAAGAGACCCAGTACTTC; CDR3aa: CASSPRLNSGGFQETQYF; j_gene: TRBJ2-5; abundance: .; v_gene: TRBV7-9; d_gene: TRBD2
CDR3nt: TGCAGTGCTAGTGGATTACACTCCTACAATGAGCAGTTCTTC; CDR3aa: CSASGLHSYNEQFF; j_gene: TRBJ2-1; abundance: once; v_gene: TRBV20-1; d_gene: .
CDR3nt: TGTGCCAGCAGCCTGGGACAGACCACAGATACGCAGTATTTT; CDR3aa: CASSLGQTTDTQYF; j_gene: TRBJ2-3; abundance: .; v_gene: TRBV7-9; d_gene: TRBD1
CDR3nt: TGTGCCAGCAGTGACACATCCCCCGGACAGGGGCAACTGTTTTTT; CDR3aa: CASSDTSPGQGQLFF; j_gene: TRBJ1-4; abundance: .; v_gene: TRBV6-1; d_gene: TRBD1
CDR3nt: TGTGCCAGCAGTGAAAAGGTCGGACAAAATTCACCCCTCCACTTT; CDR3aa: CASSEKVGQNSPLHF; j_gene: TRBJ1-6; abundance: .; v_gene: TRBV6-1; d_gene: .
CDR3nt: TGTGCCAGCAGTGCGCCGGGACAGGGGGCTGGTTACACCTTC; CDR3aa: CASSAPGQGAGYTF; j_gene: TRBJ1-2; abundance: .; v_gene: TRBV6-6; d_gene: TRBD1
CDR3nt: TGTGCCACCAGTGAGGATGGGGCCCACGAGCAGTACTTC; CDR3aa: CATSEDGAHEQYF; j_gene: TRBJ2-7; abundance: .; v_gene: TRBV24-1; d_gene: .
CDR3nt: TGTGCCAGCTCAGAGTACGGGGGGCAGCTGTTTTTT; CDR3aa: CASSEYGGQLFF; j_gene: TRBJ2-2; abundance: .; v_gene: TRBV9; d_gene: .
CDR3nt: TGTGCCTGGAGTGTTACTAGCGGGGGGTTGCAGACCCAGTACTTC; CDR3aa: CAWSVTSGGLQTQYF; j_gene: TRBJ2-5; abundance: .; v_gene: TRBV30; d_gene: TRBD2
CDR3nt: TGTGCCAGCAGCTTAGATCGGGGGGGGCCCTCCGGGGAGCTGTTTTTT; CDR3aa: CASSLDRGGPSGELFF; j_gene: TRBJ2-2; abundance: once; v_gene: TRBV7-8; d_gene: TRBD2
CDR3nt: TGTGCCAGCAGCCTACTCCGGTGGAACACTGAAGCTTTCTTT; CDR3aa: CASSLLRWNTEAFF; j_gene: TRBJ1-1; abundance: .; v_gene: TRBV11-2; d_gene: .